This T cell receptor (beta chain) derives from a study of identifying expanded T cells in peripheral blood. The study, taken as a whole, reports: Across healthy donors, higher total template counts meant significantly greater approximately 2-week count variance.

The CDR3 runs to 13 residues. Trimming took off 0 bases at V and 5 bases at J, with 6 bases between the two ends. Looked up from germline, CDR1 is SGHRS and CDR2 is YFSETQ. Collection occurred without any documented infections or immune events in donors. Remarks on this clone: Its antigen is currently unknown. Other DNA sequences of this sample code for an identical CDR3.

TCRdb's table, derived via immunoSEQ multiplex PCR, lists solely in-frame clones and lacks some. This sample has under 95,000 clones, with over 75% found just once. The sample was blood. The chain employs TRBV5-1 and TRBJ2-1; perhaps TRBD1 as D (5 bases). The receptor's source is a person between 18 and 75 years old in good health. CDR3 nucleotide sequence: TGCGCCAGCAGCTTGGGGGGCGACAATGAGCAGTTCTTC. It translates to CASSLGGDNEQFF. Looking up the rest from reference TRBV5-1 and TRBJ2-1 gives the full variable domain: KAGVTQTPRYLIKTRGQQVTLSCSPISGHRSVSWYQQTPGQGLQFLFEYFSETQRNKGNFPGRFSGRQFSNSRSEMNVSTLELGDSALYLCASSLGGDNEQFFGPGTRLTVL.